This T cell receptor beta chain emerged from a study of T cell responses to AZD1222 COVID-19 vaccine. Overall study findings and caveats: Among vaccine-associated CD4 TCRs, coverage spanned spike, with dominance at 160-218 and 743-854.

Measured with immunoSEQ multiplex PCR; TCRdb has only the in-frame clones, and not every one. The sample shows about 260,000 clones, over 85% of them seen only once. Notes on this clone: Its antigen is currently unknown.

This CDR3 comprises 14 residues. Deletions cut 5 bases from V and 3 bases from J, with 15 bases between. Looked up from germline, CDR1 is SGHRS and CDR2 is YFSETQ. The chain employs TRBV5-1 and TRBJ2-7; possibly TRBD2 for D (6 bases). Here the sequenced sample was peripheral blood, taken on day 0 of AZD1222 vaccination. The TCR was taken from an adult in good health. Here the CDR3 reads CASRDTQGGYEQYF. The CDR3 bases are TGCGCCAGCAGGGACACCCAGGGAGGCTACGAGCAGTACTTC.